This entry concerns a single T cell receptor beta chain. As yet, its antigen is unknown. The data are from a study of shared clonotypes between healthy human individuals. Across the study: With ages of 18 to 49, the donors were two women and three men.

Genomic DNA from each subset was divided evenly over several immunoSEQ plates. TCRdb's table, derived via immunoSEQ multiplex PCR, lists solely in-frame clones and lacks some. The sample shows some 200,000 clones, about 93% of them seen only once. General study results and limits: Naive CD4 clonotypes overlapped across a few donors at approximately 5.5%.

CDR1 and CDR2 from the germline V gene are SGHRS and YFSETQ. The CDR3 has 15 amino acids. V lost 2 bases and J lost 5, with 13 bases in between. CD4+ cells yielded CD45RA+ naive and CD45RA-negative memory subsets. The chain carries TRBV5-1 and TRBJ2-2, with D possibly being TRBD1 or TRBD2 (6 bases each). The sequenced sample was naive CD4+ T cells sorted from blood. The subset here: CD45RA+ positively selected. The sequence was collected from a woman between 25 and 40 years old in good health. The DNA of the CDR3 is TGCGCCAGCAGCTTCCGGGGGCGCGGTACCGGGGAGCTGTTTTTT. It translates to CASSFRGRGTGELFF. The full variable domain, its missing parts supplied by reference TRBV5-1 and TRBJ2-2, is KAGVTQTPRYLIKTRGQQVTLSCSPISGHRSVSWYQQTPGQGLQFLFEYFSETQRNKGNFPGRFSGRQFSNSRSEMNVSTLELGDSALYLCASSFRGRGTGELFFGEGSRLTVL.